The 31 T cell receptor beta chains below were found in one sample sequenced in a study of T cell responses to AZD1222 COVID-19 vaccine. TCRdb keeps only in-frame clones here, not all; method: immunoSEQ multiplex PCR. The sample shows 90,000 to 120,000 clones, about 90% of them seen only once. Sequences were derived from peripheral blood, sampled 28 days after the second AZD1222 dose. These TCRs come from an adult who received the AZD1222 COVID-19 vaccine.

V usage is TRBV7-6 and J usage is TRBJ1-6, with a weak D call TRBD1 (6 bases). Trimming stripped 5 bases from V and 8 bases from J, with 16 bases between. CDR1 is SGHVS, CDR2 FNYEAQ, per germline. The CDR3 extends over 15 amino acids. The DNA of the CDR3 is TGTGCCAGCAGCCAAACGACAGGCTGGGATTCACCCCTCCACTTT. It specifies CASSQTTGWDSPLHF.

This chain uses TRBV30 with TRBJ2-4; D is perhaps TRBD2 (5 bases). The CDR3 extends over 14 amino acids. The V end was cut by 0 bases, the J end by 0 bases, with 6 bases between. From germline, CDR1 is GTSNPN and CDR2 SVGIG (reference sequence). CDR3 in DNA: TGTGCCTGGAGTGTACGGGGAGCCAAAAACATTCAGTACTTC. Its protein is CAWSVRGAKNIQYF.

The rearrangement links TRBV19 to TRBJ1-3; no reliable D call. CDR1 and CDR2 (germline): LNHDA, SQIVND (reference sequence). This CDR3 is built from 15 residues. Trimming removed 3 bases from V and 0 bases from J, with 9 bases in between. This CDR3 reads CASSIGQSSGNTIYF. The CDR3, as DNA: TGTGCCAGTAGTATCGGTCAGAGCTCTGGAAACACCATATATTTT. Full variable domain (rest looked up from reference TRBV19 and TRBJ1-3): DGGITQSPKYLFRKEGQNVTLSCEQNLNHDAMYWYRQDPGQGLRLIYYSQIVNDFQKGDIAEGYSVSREKKESFPLTVTSAQKNPTAFYLCASSIGQSSGNTIYFGEGSWLTVV.

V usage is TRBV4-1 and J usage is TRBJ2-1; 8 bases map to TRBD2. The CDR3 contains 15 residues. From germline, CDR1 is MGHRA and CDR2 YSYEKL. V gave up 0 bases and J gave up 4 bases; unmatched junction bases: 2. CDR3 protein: CASSQEAGVYNEQFF. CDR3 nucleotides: TGCGCCAGCAGCCAAGAAGCGGGAGTTTACAATGAGCAGTTCTTC.

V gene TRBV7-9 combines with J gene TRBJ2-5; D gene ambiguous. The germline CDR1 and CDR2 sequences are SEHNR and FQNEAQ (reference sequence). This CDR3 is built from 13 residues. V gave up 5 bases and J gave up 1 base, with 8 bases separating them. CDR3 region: CASSPSVQETQYF. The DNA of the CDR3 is TGTGCCAGCAGCCCCAGCGTCCAAGAGACCCAGTACTTC.

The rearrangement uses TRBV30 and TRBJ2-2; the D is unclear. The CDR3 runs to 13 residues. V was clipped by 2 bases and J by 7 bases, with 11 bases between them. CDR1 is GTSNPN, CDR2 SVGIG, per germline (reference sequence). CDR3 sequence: CAWSPQGNGELFF. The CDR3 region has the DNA TGTGCCTGGAGTCCCCAAGGCAACGGGGAGCTGTTTTTT.

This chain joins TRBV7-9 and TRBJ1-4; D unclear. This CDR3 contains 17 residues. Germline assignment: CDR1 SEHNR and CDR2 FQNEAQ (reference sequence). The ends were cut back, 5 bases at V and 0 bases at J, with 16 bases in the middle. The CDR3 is CASSHPALTATNEKLFF. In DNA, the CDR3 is TGTGCCAGCAGCCACCCGGCGCTAACTGCAACTAATGAAAAACTGTTTTTT.

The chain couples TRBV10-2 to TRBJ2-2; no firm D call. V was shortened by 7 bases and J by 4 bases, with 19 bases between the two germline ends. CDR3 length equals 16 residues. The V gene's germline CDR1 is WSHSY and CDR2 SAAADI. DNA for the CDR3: TGCGCCAGCAATGAAGAACCCGCCCTTGGCACCGGGGAGCTGTTTTTT. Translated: CASNEEPALGTGELFF.

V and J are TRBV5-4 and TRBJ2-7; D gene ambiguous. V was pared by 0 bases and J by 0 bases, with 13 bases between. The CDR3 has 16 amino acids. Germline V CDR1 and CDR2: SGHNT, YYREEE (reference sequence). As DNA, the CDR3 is TGTGCCAGCAGCTTGGAATCTGGGCCTACCTCCTACGAGCAGTACTTC. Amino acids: CASSLESGPTSYEQYF.

Here the CDR3 DNA reads TGTGCCAGCAGAGTCGGCAGGGTCACTGAAGCTTTCTTT. It encodes CASRVGRVTEAFF. The chain employs TRBV6-5 and TRBJ1-1, with D perhaps TRBD1 (5 bases). Germline CDR1 and CDR2: MNHEY and SVGAGI. Trimming cost V 6 bases and J 4 bases, with 12 bases left between them. CDR3 size: 13 residues.

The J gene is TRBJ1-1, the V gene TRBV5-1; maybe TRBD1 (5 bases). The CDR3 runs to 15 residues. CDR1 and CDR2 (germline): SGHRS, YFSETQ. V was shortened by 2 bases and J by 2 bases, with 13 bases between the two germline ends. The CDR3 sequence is CASSFTQGLNTEAFF. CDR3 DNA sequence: TGCGCCAGCAGCTTTACTCAGGGCCTCAACACTGAAGCTTTCTTT.

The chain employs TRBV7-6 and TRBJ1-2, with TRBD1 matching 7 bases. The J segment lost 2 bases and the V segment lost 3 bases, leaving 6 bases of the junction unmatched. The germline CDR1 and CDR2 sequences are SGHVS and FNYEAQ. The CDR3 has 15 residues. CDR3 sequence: CASSLNRGSNYGYTF. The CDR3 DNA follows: TGTGCCAGCAGCTTGAACAGGGGATCAAACTATGGCTACACCTTC.

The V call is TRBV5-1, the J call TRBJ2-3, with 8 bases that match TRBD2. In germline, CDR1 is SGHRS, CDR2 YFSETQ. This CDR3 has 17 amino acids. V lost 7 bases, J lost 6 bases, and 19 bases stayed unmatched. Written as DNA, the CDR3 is TGCGCCAGCTGGCGAGGTAGCGGGGAATCCCACTTGGATACGCAGTATTTT. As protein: CASWRGSGESHLDTQYF.

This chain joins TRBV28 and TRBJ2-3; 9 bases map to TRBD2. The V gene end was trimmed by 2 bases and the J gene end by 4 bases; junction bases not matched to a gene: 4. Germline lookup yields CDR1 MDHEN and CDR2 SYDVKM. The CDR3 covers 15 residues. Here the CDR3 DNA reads TGTGCCAGCAGTTTAATAGCGGGAGCAGCAGATACGCAGTATTTT. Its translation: CASSLIAGAADTQYF. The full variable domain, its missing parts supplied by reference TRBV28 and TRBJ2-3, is DVKVTQSSRYLVKRTGEKVFLECVQDMDHENMFWYRQDPGLGLRLIYFSYDVKMKEKGDIPEGYSVSREKKERFSLILESASTNQTSMYLCASSLIAGAADTQYFGPGTRLTVL.

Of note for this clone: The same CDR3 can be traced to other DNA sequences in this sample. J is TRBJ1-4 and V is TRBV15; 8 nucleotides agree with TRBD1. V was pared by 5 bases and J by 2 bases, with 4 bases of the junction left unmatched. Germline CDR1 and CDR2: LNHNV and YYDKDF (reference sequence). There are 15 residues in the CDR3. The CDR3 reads CATSPRTGTNEKLFF. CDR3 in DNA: TGTGCCACCAGCCCCCGGACAGGGACTAATGAAAAACTGTTTTTT.

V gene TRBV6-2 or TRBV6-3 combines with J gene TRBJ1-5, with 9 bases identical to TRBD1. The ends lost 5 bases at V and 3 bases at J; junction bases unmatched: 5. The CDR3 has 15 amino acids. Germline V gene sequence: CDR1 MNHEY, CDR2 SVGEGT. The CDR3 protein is CASSRQGENNQPQHF. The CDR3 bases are TGTGCCAGCAGTCGACAGGGGGAGAACAATCAGCCCCAGCATTTT.

The CDR3 loop reads CAWSRRYSPLHF. Here the CDR3 DNA reads TGTGCCTGGAGTAGACGTTATTCACCCCTCCACTTT. The V gene is TRBV30, the J gene TRBJ1-6; no reliable D call. Looked up from germline, CDR1 is GTSNPN and CDR2 is SVGIG (reference sequence). V was trimmed by 2 bases and J by 8 bases, leaving 7 bases between them. The CDR3 sequence is 12 residues long.

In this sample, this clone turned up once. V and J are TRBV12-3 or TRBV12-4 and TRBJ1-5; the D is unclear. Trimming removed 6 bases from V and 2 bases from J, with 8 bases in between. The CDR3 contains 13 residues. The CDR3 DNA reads TGTGCCAGCAGCGAGCAAGGCAATCAGCCCCAGCATTTT. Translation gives CASSEQGNQPQHF.

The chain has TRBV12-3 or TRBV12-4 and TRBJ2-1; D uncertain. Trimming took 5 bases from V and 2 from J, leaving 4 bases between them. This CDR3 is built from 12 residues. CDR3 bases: TGTGCCAGCAGTCTGGCCTACAATGAGCAGTTCTTC. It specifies CASSLAYNEQFF.

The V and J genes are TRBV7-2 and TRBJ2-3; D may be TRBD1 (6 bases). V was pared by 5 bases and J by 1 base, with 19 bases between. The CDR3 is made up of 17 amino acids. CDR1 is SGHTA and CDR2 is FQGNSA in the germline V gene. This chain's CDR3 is CASSQYRDIYRTDTQYF. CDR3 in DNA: TGTGCCAGCAGCCAATATCGGGACATCTATCGCACAGATACGCAGTATTTT.

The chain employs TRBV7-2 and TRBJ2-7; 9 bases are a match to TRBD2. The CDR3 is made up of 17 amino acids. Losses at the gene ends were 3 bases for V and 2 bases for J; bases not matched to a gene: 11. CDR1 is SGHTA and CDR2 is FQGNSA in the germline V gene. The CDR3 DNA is TGTGCCAGCAGCTTTTCTAGCGGGACCACCTTTCCCTACGAGCAGTACTTC. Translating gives CASSFSSGTTFPYEQYF.

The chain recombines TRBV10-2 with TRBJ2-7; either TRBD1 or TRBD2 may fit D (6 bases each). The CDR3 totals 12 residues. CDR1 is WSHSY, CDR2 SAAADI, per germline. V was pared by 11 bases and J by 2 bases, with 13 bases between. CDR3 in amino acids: CAGGTTPYEQYF. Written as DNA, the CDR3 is TGCGCCGGCGGGACAACTCCCTACGAGCAGTACTTC.

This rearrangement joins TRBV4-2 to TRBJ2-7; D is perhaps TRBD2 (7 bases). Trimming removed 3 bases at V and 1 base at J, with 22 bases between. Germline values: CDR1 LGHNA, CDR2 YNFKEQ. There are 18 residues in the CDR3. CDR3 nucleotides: TGTGCCAGCAGCCATACCCCAGCGAGGGGGGGCTTTTCCTACGAGCAGTACTTC. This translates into CASSHTPARGGFSYEQYF.

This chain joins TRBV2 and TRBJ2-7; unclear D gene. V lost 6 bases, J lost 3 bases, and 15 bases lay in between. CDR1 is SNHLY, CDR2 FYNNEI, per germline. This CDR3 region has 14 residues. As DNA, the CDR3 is TGTGCCAGCAGGAGCCGGGCCGAGATCTACGAGCAGTACTTC. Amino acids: CASRSRAEIYEQYF.

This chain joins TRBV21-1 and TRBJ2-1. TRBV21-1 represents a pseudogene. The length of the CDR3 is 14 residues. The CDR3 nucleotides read TGTGCCAGCAGCAAAGTTGGAAAACTCAATGAGCAGTTCTTC. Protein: CASSKVGKLNEQFF.

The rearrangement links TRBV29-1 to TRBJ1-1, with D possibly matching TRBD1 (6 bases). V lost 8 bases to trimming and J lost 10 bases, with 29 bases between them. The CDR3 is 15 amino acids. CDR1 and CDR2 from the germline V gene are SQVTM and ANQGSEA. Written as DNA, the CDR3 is TGCAGCAGCCAGGAGAGTCAGGGGACGGGTTCCCGAGCTTTCTTT. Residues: CSSQESQGTGSRAFF.

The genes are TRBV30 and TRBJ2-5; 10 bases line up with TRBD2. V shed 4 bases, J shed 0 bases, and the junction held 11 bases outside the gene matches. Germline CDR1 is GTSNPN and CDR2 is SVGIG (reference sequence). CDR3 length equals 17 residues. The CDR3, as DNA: TGTGCCTGGACTCGGGGATGGACTAGCGGATACCAAGAGACCCAGTACTTC. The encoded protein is CAWTRGWTSGYQETQYF.

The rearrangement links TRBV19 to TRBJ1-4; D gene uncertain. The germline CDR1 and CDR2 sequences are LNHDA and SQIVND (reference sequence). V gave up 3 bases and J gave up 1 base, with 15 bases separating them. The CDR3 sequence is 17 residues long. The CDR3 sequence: CASSIAKPALTNEKLFF. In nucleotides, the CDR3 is TGTGCCAGTAGTATCGCCAAGCCAGCGTTAACTAATGAAAAACTGTTTTTT.

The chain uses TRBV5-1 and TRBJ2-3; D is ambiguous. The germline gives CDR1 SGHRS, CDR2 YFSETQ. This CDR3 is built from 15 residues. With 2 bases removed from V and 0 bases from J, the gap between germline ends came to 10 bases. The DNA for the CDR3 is TGCGCCAGCAGCTTACAGAGTAGGAGCACAGATACGCAGTATTTT. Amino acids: CASSLQSRSTDTQYF.

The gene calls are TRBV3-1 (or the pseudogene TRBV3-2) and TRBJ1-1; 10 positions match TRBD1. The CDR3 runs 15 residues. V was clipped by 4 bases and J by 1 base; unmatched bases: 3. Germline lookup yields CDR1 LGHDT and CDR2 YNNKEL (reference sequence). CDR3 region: CASSLRTGGNTEAFF. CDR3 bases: TGTGCCAGCAGCCTTCGGACAGGGGGGAACACTGAAGCTTTCTTT.

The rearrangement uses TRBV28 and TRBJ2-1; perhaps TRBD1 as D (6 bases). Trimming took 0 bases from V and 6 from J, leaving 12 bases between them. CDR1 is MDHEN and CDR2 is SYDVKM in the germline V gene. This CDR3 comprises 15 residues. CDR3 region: CASSLWAGDVNEQFF. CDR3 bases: TGTGCCAGCAGTTTATGGGCAGGGGATGTCAATGAGCAGTTCTTC.